This T cell receptor (beta chain) is drawn from a study of blood T cell repertoires in COVID-19 (dated by TCRdb to 2019 to 2021). For context, the study as a whole: Samples covering the acute and convalescent phases of COVID-19 were provided by collaborators in the United States, Italy and Spain. The prospective study material was composed of cDNA or gDNA derived from T cells, B-cell-depleted T cells, or PBMCs. Subjects who had been exposed to COVID-19, were actively infected with it, or had recovered from it provided the deeply sampled blood TCRbeta repertoires that made up the dataset. The repertoires were released in a freely available public database intended as a resource for research on the immune response to SARS-CoV-2. The samples were drawn from the first 160 participants of the ongoing ImmuneRACE study and from over a thousand subjects provided by 6 global collaborators. The sample metadata nearly always contained a de-identified subject ID, COVID-19 status, age in years and sex. Where available, HLA class I and class II types were taken from metadata supplied by the sample provider and were not determined by assay-based typing.

The investigation overall reported the following: How much clinical and demographic metadata was included differed by source and by participant, and the metadata was provided uncurated.

Samples from volunteer blood donors who had recovered from COVID-19 were contributed by a second Seattle source. Each collaborating institution followed its own protocols to collect whole blood in K2EDTA tubes. Collaborator samples were shipped for TCRbeta analysis as frozen whole blood, isolated PBMCs, or DNA extracted from either sample type. TCRbeta CDR3 regions were amplified from genomic DNA by means of the immunoSEQ Assay, a bias-controlled multiplex PCR. Regarding the original processing steps: Nucleated cell counts per sample were estimated from amplification of reference gene primers within the assay. To quantify the absolute abundance of each unique TCRbeta CDR3 rearrangement, sequence reads were collapsed and filtered. Productive Simpson clonality was computed per sample as the square root of Simpson's diversity index over productive rearrangements. TCRdb retrieved this table from immuneACCESS and kept in-frame rearrangements only. Not all clones are present; in checked studies, unresolved V genes account for under half, and no reason is known for the remainder. Clone size and the V and J calls come from that table; the DNA yielded D and trimming. Across this sample there are some 230,000 clones, with approximately 85% seen only once. The ten top clones hold around 3% of the sample.

Measured from the cysteine to the phenylalanine, the CDR3 is 11 residues long. Here the CDR3 DNA is all that survives: 33 bases in frame from base 1. Sequences GTSNPN (CDR1) and SVGIG (CDR2) are obtained from the germline V gene (reference sequence). V is shortened by 0 bases, J by 4 bases, and the region joining them spans 4 bases. This clone has only one observation. The antigen it recognizes is unknown. Base qualities are not at hand, and no much larger clone is one base apart. The sample consisted of peripheral blood. This receptor was obtained from a man in his fifties who had recovered from COVID-19. The chain is encoded by TRBV30 joined to TRBJ2-7; the D gene lacks a confident call. At the DNA level, the sequence is TGTGCCTGGAGTGTTCGGTACGAGCAGTACTTC. The encoded protein is CAWSVRYEQYF.